This T cell receptor (beta chain) was captured in a study of T cell changes during pregnancy in multiple sclerosis. Germline values: CDR1 SGHNT, CDR2 YENEEA. V lost 3 bases, J lost 0 bases, and 12 bases lay in between. The CDR3 length is 17 residues. Data came from immunoSEQ multiplex PCR; TCRdb stores just in-frame clones and leaves some out. The sample includes 55,000 to 70,000 clones, over 80% seen only once; the top ten take 2.5% to 3.5%. Specimen: CD8+ T cells from peripheral blood mononuclear cells, collected in the third trimester of pregnancy. The chain joins TRBV11-3 to TRBJ1-6; no reliable D call. The sequence was collected from a female donor in good health, enrolled as a control in a pregnancy study. The CDR3 is CASSFRGPGSYNSPLHF. Here the CDR3 DNA reads TGTGCCAGCAGCTTTCGCGGCCCCGGCTCCTATAATTCACCCCTCCACTTT.